These 18 T cell receptor beta chains originate from one sample sequenced in a study of Graves' ophthalmopathy and Graves' hyperthyroidism. For repertoire sequencing, the TCR beta CDR3 regions were amplified from RNA transcripts. RT-PCR was first run with HTBI primers, then multiplex PCR in a second round. TCRdb passed the multiplex PCR reads through MiXCR, listing each CDR3 protein once. The table shows under 400,000 distinct CDR3 sequences, with about a sixth occurring only once. The sequenced material came from peripheral blood. The receptors shown here come from an adult man with Graves' ophthalmopathy.

The J gene is TRBJ1-2, the V gene TRBV28; weak D call: TRBD1 (5 bases). Trimming stripped 10 bases from V and 5 bases from J, with 14 bases between. This CDR3 has 12 residues. Germline V gives CDR1 MDHEN, CDR2 SYDVKM. The DNA for the CDR3 is TGTGCCACAATTGGGGGGGAATATGGCTACACCTTC. Protein: CATIGGEYGYTF.

This clonotype was detected many times. The chain recombines TRBV24-1 with TRBJ2-5, with 7 bases fitting TRBD2. CDR1 is KGHDR, CDR2 SFDVKD, per germline. The CDR3 is 14 residues long. The trim removed 3 bases at V and 2 bases at J, leaving 2 bases unmatched. The CDR3 DNA sequence: TGTGCCACCAGTGATCGCGGGGGACAAGAGACCCAGTACTTC. This codes for CATSDRGGQETQYF.

This clonotype occurred many times. The chain uses TRBV27 and TRBJ1-1; TRBD1 matches 9 bases. V dropped 6 bases and J dropped 5; count of bases not matched to a gene: 7. This CDR3 contains 14 residues. Germline-derived CDR1 and CDR2 are MNHEY and SMNVEV (reference sequence). CDR3 amino acids: CASSPQGARTEAFF. DNA of the CDR3: TGTGCCAGCAGCCCACAGGGGGCTAGGACTGAAGCTTTCTTT.

This clonotype was seen at least ten times. The chain couples TRBV29-1 to TRBJ2-5; D may be TRBD2 (5 bases). The CDR3 is made up of 13 amino acids. V was clipped by 5 bases and J by 2 bases, with 12 bases between them. Germline V CDR1 and CDR2: SQVTM, ANQGSEA. Here the CDR3 reads CSVCRESQETQYF. DNA of the CDR3: TGCAGCGTTTGTAGGGAGTCGCAAGAGACCCAGTACTTC.

The table lists this clonotype with many counts. This chain links TRBV20-1 with TRBJ2-5, with a weak D call TRBD2 (6 bases). CDR1 and CDR2 from the germline V gene are DFQATT and SNEGSKA (reference sequence). The CDR3 has 15 residues. Trimming pared 0 bases from V and 6 bases from J, leaving 17 bases between. CDR3 region: CSARDPLALEKTQYF. As DNA, the CDR3 is TGCAGTGCTAGAGATCCGCTAGCGTTAGAAAAGACCCAGTACTTC.

This clonotype was seen a few times. V and J are TRBV24-1 and TRBJ1-1, with D perhaps TRBD1 (5 bases). Germline CDR1 and CDR2: KGHDR and SFDVKD. This CDR3 has 13 residues. Trimming removed 9 bases at V and 1 base at J, with 11 bases between. The DNA for the CDR3 is TGTGCCACCCGGACATGGACGAACACTGAAGCTTTCTTT. It translates to CATRTWTNTEAFF.

This clonotype was detected only a few times. The chain is built from TRBV6-1 and TRBJ2-5; D perhaps matches TRBD1 (5 bases). With 1 base removed from V and 6 bases from J, the gap between germline ends came to 15 bases. CDR3 length: 15 residues. CDR1 is MNHNS and CDR2 is SASEGT in the germline V gene. As DNA, the CDR3 is TGTGCCAGCAGTGAAGACCGACGACAGATGAAGACCCAGTACTTC. It codes for CASSEDRRQMKTQYF.

This clonotype was counted many times. This chain links TRBV5-1 with TRBJ1-2; TRBD1 aligns across 9 bases. The CDR3 is 13 residues long. Germline V lookup: CDR1 SGHRS, CDR2 YFSETQ. V lost 4 bases, J lost 6 bases, and 4 bases stayed unmatched. CDR3 sequence reads: CASSVTGGDGYTF. Written as DNA, the CDR3 is TGCGCCAGCAGCGTCACAGGGGGCGATGGCTACACCTTC.

This clonotype was recorded at least ten times. This chain connects TRBV6-2 or TRBV6-3 to TRBJ2-1; tentatively, D is TRBD1 or TRBD2 (5 bases each). The V end lost 5 bases, the J end lost 0 bases, and 14 bases lay between the germline ends. CDR1 is MNHEY, CDR2 SVGEGT, per germline. The CDR3 length is 16 residues. CDR3 nucleotide sequence: TGTGCCAGCAGTATCACGGGGCTTAGCTCCTACAATGAGCAGTTCTTC. This codes for CASSITGLSSYNEQFF.

Many counts were recorded for this clonotype. The chain couples TRBV9 to TRBJ2-6; the D is unclear. Looked up from germline, CDR1 is SGDLS and CDR2 is YYNGEE. This CDR3 contains 15 residues. Trimming removed 4 bases at V and 0 bases at J, with 8 bases between. CDR3 amino acids: CASSPLRSGANVLTF. As DNA, the CDR3 is TGTGCCAGCAGCCCACTCCGCTCTGGGGCCAACGTCCTGACTTTC.

This clonotype appeared many times. The rearrangement uses TRBV2 and TRBJ1-1; the D gene is possibly TRBD1 (5 bases). V lost 6 bases and J lost 2, with 13 bases in between. CDR3 size: 14 residues. Looked up from germline, CDR1 is SNHLY and CDR2 is FYNNEI. CDR3 in DNA: TGTGCCAGCAGGACGGACGGGGGAAACACTGAAGCTTTCTTT. Residues: CASRTDGGNTEAFF.

This clonotype was seen at least ten times. The chain links TRBV19 to TRBJ1-1; 10 bases align to TRBD1. V was clipped by 4 bases and J by 5 bases; unmatched bases: 10. Germline V gene sequence: CDR1 LNHDA, CDR2 SQIVND (reference sequence). The CDR3 sequence is 16 residues long. As DNA, the CDR3 is TGTGCCAGTAGTACGGCTCGACAGGGGGCCGGTACTGAAGCTTTCTTT. Its translation: CASSTARQGAGTEAFF.

This clonotype was counted ten times or more. The genes are TRBV29-1 and TRBJ1-5; possible D gene TRBD1, 6 bases. With 4 bases removed from V and 5 bases from J, the gap between germline ends came to 9 bases. From germline, CDR1 is SQVTM and CDR2 ANQGSEA. This CDR3 is 12 amino acids long. This chain's CDR3 is CSVAGVDQPQHF. In DNA form, the CDR3 reads TGCAGCGTTGCAGGGGTCGATCAGCCCCAGCATTTT.

CDR3 DNA: TGTGCCAGCTCACCACTGGGGAGTACTGAAGCTTTCTTT. Protein: CASSPLGSTEAFF. The rearrangement links TRBV18 to TRBJ1-1; D remains ambiguous. There are 13 residues in the CDR3. Trimming pared 1 base from V and 5 bases from J, leaving 8 bases between. CDR1 and CDR2 from the germline V gene are KGHSH and LQKENI.

The table lists this clonotype with many counts. This chain joins TRBV6-1 and TRBJ1-2; 7 positions agree with TRBD1. This CDR3 is built from 15 residues. Looked up from germline, CDR1 is MNHNS and CDR2 is SASEGT. Trimming at V came to 5 bases and at J to 4 bases, leaving 10 bases not matched to a gene. The CDR3: CASSKTTGSSYGYTF. The CDR3 DNA reads as TGTGCCAGCAGTAAGACGACAGGGTCTAGCTATGGCTACACCTTC.

This clonotype showed up just a few times. This sequence joins TRBV27 and TRBJ1-6; D remains unclear. V was cut by 8 bases and J by 0 bases, with 5 bases left in between. The CDR3 spans 13 residues. The germline V gene has CDR1 MNHEY and CDR2 SMNVEV (reference sequence). This CDR3 reads CASQLSYNSPLHF. The CDR3 nucleotides read TGTGCCAGCCAACTCTCCTATAATTCACCCCTCCACTTT.

This clonotype was detected ten times or more. The chain recombines TRBV6-5 with TRBJ1-1; D gene unclear. Germline V lookup: CDR1 MNHEY, CDR2 SVGAGI. The CDR3 consists of 14 residues. V was shortened by 5 bases and J by 1 base, with 11 bases between the two germline ends. Here the CDR3 reads CASSPGITNTEAFF. CDR3 DNA sequence: TGTGCCAGCAGTCCCGGAATCACGAACACTGAAGCTTTCTTT.

At least ten counts were recorded for this clonotype. The V call is TRBV4-2, the J call TRBJ2-7, with a possible D match to TRBD1 (6 bases). Germline assignment: CDR1 LGHNA and CDR2 YNFKEQ. V was trimmed by 2 bases and J by 0 bases, leaving 8 bases between them. The CDR3 has 14 amino acids. This CDR3 is CASSQPGVSYEQYF. CDR3 coding DNA: TGTGCCAGCAGCCAACCAGGGGTCTCCTACGAGCAGTACTTC.